Presented here are 18 T cell receptor beta chains from one specimen sequenced in a study of blood T cell repertoires in COVID-19. Data came from immunoSEQ multiplex PCR; TCRdb stores just in-frame clones and leaves some out. Here the sample spans 65,000 to 70,000 clones, approximately 79% being singletons. The sequencing sample was made of peripheral blood. The source of these receptors is a man between 60 and 75 years old with acute or convalescent COVID-19.

The rearrangement uses TRBV5-1 and TRBJ2-2, with D perhaps matching TRBD2 (5 bases). The germline V gene encodes CDR1 SGHRS and CDR2 YFSETQ. With 2 bases removed from V and 1 base from J, the gap between germline ends came to 9 bases. The CDR3 sequence is 15 residues long. CDR3: CASSFSEGNTGELFF. CDR3 sequence (DNA): TGCGCCAGCAGCTTCAGTGAGGGGAACACCGGGGAGCTGTTTTTT.

The chain employs TRBV7-2 and TRBJ2-7; 12 bases map to TRBD2. The V segment lost 1 base and the J segment 4 bases; nucleotides outside the gene matches: 2. The CDR3 length is 15 residues. Germline V lookup: CDR1 SGHTA, CDR2 FQGNSA. CDR3 loop: CASSLETSGGYEQYF. The CDR3 DNA sequence: TGTGCCAGCAGCTTAGAGACTAGCGGGGGATACGAGCAGTACTTC. Full variable domain (remainder filled in from reference TRBV7-2 and TRBJ2-7): GAGVSQSPSNKVTEKGKDVELRCDPISGHTALYWYRQSLGQGLEFLIYFQGNSAPDKSGLPSDRFSAERTGGSVSTLTIQRTQQEDSAVYLCASSLETSGGYEQYFGPGTRLTVT.

The chain joins TRBV29-1 to TRBJ1-2; perhaps TRBD1 as D (5 bases). Trimming cost V 1 base and J 3 bases, with 12 bases left between them. CDR3 length equals 14 residues. CDR1 SQVTM and CDR2 ANQGSEA come from the germline V gene. The CDR3 spells CSVEGGGGYYGYTF. CDR3 bases: TGCAGCGTTGAAGGTGGGGGGGGATACTATGGCTACACCTTC.

The chain is built from TRBV7-2 and TRBJ1-5; D is unresolved. CDR3 length: 15 residues. Germline V lookup: CDR1 SGHTA, CDR2 FQGNSA. Trimming cost V 1 base and J 3 bases, with 10 bases left between them. The DNA of the CDR3 is TGTGCCAGCAGCTTAGGCGGACGGGACAATCAGCCCCAGCATTTT. This encodes CASSLGGRDNQPQHF. The whole variable domain, filled in from reference TRBV7-2 and TRBJ1-5, reads GAGVSQSPSNKVTEKGKDVELRCDPISGHTALYWYRQSLGQGLEFLIYFQGNSAPDKSGLPSDRFSAERTGGSVSTLTIQRTQQEDSAVYLCASSLGGRDNQPQHFGDGTRLSIL.

The chain joins TRBV7-2 to TRBJ1-6; D is possibly TRBD1 (5 bases). Germline V CDR1 and CDR2: SGHTA, FQGNSA. Between the trimmed V and J ends, which lost 2 bases and 9 bases, there was a span of 8 bases. The CDR3 runs 13 residues. CDR3 sequence: CASSLRRGSPLHF. The CDR3 DNA reads TGTGCCAGCAGCTTAAGGAGGGGTTCACCCCTCCACTTT.

The V gene is TRBV19, the J gene TRBJ1-2; 7 bases line up with TRBD1. The germline CDR1 and CDR2 sequences are LNHDA and SQIVND (reference sequence). V lost 5 bases, J lost 8 bases, and 8 bases stayed unmatched. This CDR3 spans 13 amino acids. The CDR3 region has the DNA TGTGCCAGTAGTCCTCGGACAGGAAAAGGCTACACCTTC. Amino acids: CASSPRTGKGYTF.

CDR3 in amino acids: CASSQTSGGAVGETQYF. The CDR3, as DNA: TGCGCCAGCAGCCAGACTAGCGGGGGGGCTGTCGGAGAGACCCAGTACTTC. The chain uses TRBV4-3 and TRBJ2-5, with 14 bases aligning to TRBD2. Germline CDR1 reads LGHNA; CDR2 reads YSLEER. The trim removed 3 bases at V and 4 bases at J, leaving 7 bases unmatched. The CDR3 runs to 17 residues.

This clone has more than one count but fewer than ten. The chain has TRBV6-5 and TRBJ1-1; no clear D. V dropped 6 bases and J dropped 1 base, with 9 bases sitting between them. Per the germline V gene, CDR1 is MNHEY and CDR2 is SVGAGI. The CDR3 extends over 13 amino acids. CDR3 in DNA: TGTGCCAGCAGCCGGACTCGGAACACTGAAGCTTTCTTT. Encoded protein: CASSRTRNTEAFF.

This chain links TRBV10-3 with TRBJ2-5; TRBD1 might be the D (5 bases). The germline CDR1 and CDR2 sequences are ENHRY and SYGVKD. CDR3 size: 14 residues. Trimming took 0 bases from V and 5 from J, leaving 10 bases between them. The DNA of the CDR3 is TGTGCCATCAGTGAGTCAGGACATTCTGAGACCCAGTACTTC. The encoded protein is CAISESGHSETQYF.

The chain has TRBV30 and TRBJ2-7; 8 bases fit TRBD1. V trimming: 8 bases; J trimming: 3 bases; junction bases outside the gene matches: 6. CDR1 GTSNPN and CDR2 SVGIG come from the germline V gene (reference sequence). The CDR3 runs 12 residues. The CDR3 bases are TGTGCCGGACAGGGACAGCGCTACGAGCAGTACTTC. As protein: CAGQGQRYEQYF.

V and J are TRBV5-1 and TRBJ1-1; 7 nucleotides agree with TRBD1. With V trimmed by 0 bases and J by 2 bases, 7 bases remained unmatched. Per the germline V gene, CDR1 is SGHRS and CDR2 is YFSETQ. The CDR3 totals 16 residues. The DNA of the CDR3 is TGCGCCAGCAGCTTGGCGTCCGGGACAGTTAACACTGAAGCTTTCTTT. It specifies CASSLASGTVNTEAFF. The full variable domain, its missing parts supplied by reference TRBV5-1 and TRBJ1-1, is KAGVTQTPRYLIKTRGQQVTLSCSPISGHRSVSWYQQTPGQGLQFLFEYFSETQRNKGNFPGRFSGRQFSNSRSEMNVSTLELGDSALYLCASSLASGTVNTEAFFGQGTRLTVV.

By share of the sample, this clone is medium-sized. V and J are TRBV7-9 and TRBJ2-3; 14 nucleotides align to TRBD2. Germline V lookup: CDR1 SEHNR, CDR2 FQNEAQ (reference sequence). V shed 5 bases, J shed 4 bases, and the junction held 5 bases outside the gene matches. This CDR3 comprises 16 residues. The CDR3 loop is CASSPGLAGVADTQYF. The CDR3 nucleotides read TGTGCCAGCAGCCCGGGACTAGCGGGGGTCGCAGATACGCAGTATTTT.

The genes are TRBV5-1 and TRBJ2-5; TRBD1 matches at 11 bases. Germline values: CDR1 SGHRS, CDR2 YFSETQ. The CDR3 totals 16 residues. With 4 bases clipped from V and 7 bases from J, the junction kept 12 bases outside the gene matches. This CDR3 reads CASSDRDRGVLGTQYF. CDR3 sequence (DNA): TGCGCCAGCAGCGATAGGGACAGGGGGGTCTTGGGGACCCAGTACTTC.

V usage is TRBV29-1 and J usage is TRBJ1-2; D perhaps matches TRBD1 (5 bases). Trimming took off 5 bases at V and 8 bases at J, with 15 bases between the two ends. The CDR3 sequence is 12 residues long. The V gene's germline CDR1 is SQVTM and CDR2 ANQGSEA. The CDR3 nucleotides read TGCAGCGTTAAATCAGGGTCGTGGGGCTACACCTTC. Translated, it gives CSVKSGSWGYTF. The full variable domain, its missing parts supplied by reference TRBV29-1 and TRBJ1-2, is SAVISQKPSRDICQRGTSLTIQCQVDSQVTMMFWYRQQPGQSLTLIATANQGSEATYESGFVIDKFPISRPNLTFSTLTVSNMSPEDSSIYLCSVKSGSWGYTFGSGTRLTVV.

The V call is TRBV7-9, the J call TRBJ1-2; maybe TRBD1 (6 bases). Germline V lookup: CDR1 SEHNR, CDR2 FQNEAQ (reference sequence). The length of the CDR3 is 15 residues. Trimming took off 2 bases at V and 5 bases at J, with 15 bases between the two ends. CDR3 coding DNA: TGTGCCAGCAGCTTATCAGCGACAGGCCCGTATGGCTACACCTTC. This sequence encodes CASSLSATGPYGYTF.

This chain connects TRBV7-9 to TRBJ2-7; 9 bases align to TRBD1. After removal of 5 bases from V and 3 bases from J, the junction contained 11 bases not matched to a gene. This CDR3 region has 16 residues. CDR1 is SEHNR and CDR2 is FQNEAQ in the germline V gene (reference sequence). In DNA, the CDR3 is TGTGCCAGCAGCGCCTACGGGACAGGGAGTGACTACGAGCAGTACTTC. Amino acid sequence: CASSAYGTGSDYEQYF. The full variable domain, in which reference TRBV7-9 and TRBJ2-7 provide the parts outside the CDR3, is DTGVSQNPRHKITKRGQNVTFRCDPISEHNRLYWYRQTLGQGPEFLTYFQNEAQLEKSRLLSDRFSAERPKGSFSTLEIQRTEQGDSAMYLCASSAYGTGSDYEQYFGPGTRLTVT.

This clone was found once. The chain recombines TRBV19 with TRBJ1-4, with 9 bases identical to TRBD1. V shed 6 bases and J 5 bases; nucleotides not matched to a gene: 4. CDR1 is LNHDA, CDR2 SQIVND, per germline (reference sequence). This CDR3 is built from 14 residues. The CDR3 DNA reads TGTGCCAGTAGGGCCGGGACAGGGAATGAAAAACTGTTTTTT. It yields the protein CASRAGTGNEKLFF.

The V gene is TRBV19, the J gene TRBJ1-1; tentatively, D is TRBD1 (5 bases). Germline CDR1 reads LNHDA; CDR2 reads SQIVND (reference sequence). Trimming stripped 3 bases from V and 0 bases from J, with 17 bases between. The CDR3 totals 17 residues. In DNA form, the CDR3 reads TGTGCCAGTAGTATTCCCCCTTGGACAAACATGAACACTGAAGCTTTCTTT. It is translated as CASSIPPWTNMNTEAFF.